The 6 T cell receptor beta chains below all came from one sample that was sequenced in a study of T cells in Graves' hyperthyroidism and ophthalmopathy. Amplified TCR beta CDR3 regions derived from RNA transcripts. TCR CDR3 regions were first amplified by RT-PCR with HTBI primers. TCRdb ran MiXCR on the multiplex PCR reads and lists one entry per CDR3 protein. The repertoire holds fewer than 750,000 distinct CDR3 sequences, with 13% to 15% as singletons. Input material: blood. The origin of the receptors is a woman in her forties or fifties with Graves' ophthalmopathy.

This clonotype was detected many times. The chain employs TRBV4-1 and TRBJ2-7; TRBD1 matches 7 bases. Germline CDR1 and CDR2: MGHRA and YSYEKL. Trimming at V came to 4 bases and at J to 3 bases, leaving 6 bases not matched to a gene. This CDR3 is built from 14 residues. Here the CDR3 DNA reads TGCGCCAGCAGCCCCGGGACAGTGGGCTACGAGCAGTACTTC. Translating it yields CASSPGTVGYEQYF.

There are many counts of this clonotype. CDR3 DNA: TGTGCCACCAGCAGAGATGTGCGACTAGCGGGAGATTGGAGAGATGAGCAGTTCTTC. Translating gives CATSRDVRLAGDWRDEQFF. This rearrangement joins TRBV15 to TRBJ2-1, with 12 bases lining up with TRBD2. The V and J ends lost 0 bases and 8 bases, in that order; junction bases with no gene match: 14. CDR1 and CDR2 from the germline V gene are LNHNV and YYDKDF (reference sequence). This CDR3 is built from 19 residues. The whole variable domain, remainder taken from reference TRBV15 and TRBJ2-1, is DAMVIQNPRYQVTQFGKPVTLSCSQTLNHNVMYWYQQKSSQAPKLLFHYYDKDFNNEADTPDNFQSRRPNTSFCFLDIRSPGLGDTAMYLCATSRDVRLAGDWRDEQFFGPGTRLTVL.

This clonotype came up a few times. The chain employs TRBV29-1 and TRBJ2-2; 14 bases agree with TRBD2. After removal of 7 bases from V and 5 bases from J, the junction contained 15 bases not matched to a gene. Germline values: CDR1 SQVTM, CDR2 ANQGSEA. This CDR3 region has 18 residues. The CDR3 protein is CSAAPGLAGEGGTGELFF. Written as DNA, the CDR3 is TGCAGCGCGGCACCGGGACTAGCGGGAGAGGGAGGGACCGGGGAGCTGTTTTTT.

The chain carries TRBV6-5 and TRBJ2-2, with 9 nucleotides matching TRBD1. This CDR3 has 16 residues. Germline-derived CDR1 and CDR2 are MNHEY and SVGAGI. Trimming at V came to 0 bases and at J to 3 bases, leaving 2 bases not matched to a gene. CDR3: CASSYSRTGDTGELFF. DNA for the CDR3: TGTGCCAGCAGTTACTCGAGGACAGGGGACACCGGGGAGCTGTTTTTT.

Only a few counts were recorded for this clonotype. This chain links TRBV27 with TRBJ2-7; tentatively, D is TRBD1 or TRBD2 (6 bases each). The CDR3 has 16 amino acids. V gave up 5 bases and J gave up 5 bases, with 22 bases separating them. CDR1 and CDR2 from the germline V gene are MNHEY and SMNVEV (reference sequence). The CDR3 DNA reads TGTGCCAGCAGTATAAGGGCGGGACAAGGCATCCACGAGCAGTACTTC. Its protein is CASSIRAGQGIHEQYF.

There are many counts of this clonotype. The chain combines TRBV7-2 with TRBJ1-1; tentative D call: TRBD1 (6 bases). The length of the CDR3 is 16 residues. Trimming took off 1 base at V and 4 bases at J, with 16 bases between the two ends. CDR1 is SGHTA and CDR2 is FQGNSA in the germline V gene. CDR3 amino acids: CASSLGPGEGFTEAFF. The CDR3 DNA is TGTGCCAGCAGCTTAGGGCCAGGGGAAGGTTTCACTGAAGCTTTCTTT.